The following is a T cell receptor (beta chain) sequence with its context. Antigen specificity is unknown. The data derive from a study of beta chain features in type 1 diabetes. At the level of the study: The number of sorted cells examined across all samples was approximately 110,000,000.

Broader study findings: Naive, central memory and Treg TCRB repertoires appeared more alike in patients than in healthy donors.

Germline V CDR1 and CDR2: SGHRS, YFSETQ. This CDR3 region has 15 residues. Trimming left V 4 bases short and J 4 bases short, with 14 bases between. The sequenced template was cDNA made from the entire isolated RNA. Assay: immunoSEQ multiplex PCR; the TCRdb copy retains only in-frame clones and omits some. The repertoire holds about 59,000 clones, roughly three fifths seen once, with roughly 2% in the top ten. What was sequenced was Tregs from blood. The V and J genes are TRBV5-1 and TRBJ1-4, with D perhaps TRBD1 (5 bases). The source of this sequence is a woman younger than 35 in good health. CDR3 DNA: TGCGCCAGCAGCCCGGGTGGGGGGATTAATGAAAAACTGTTTTTT. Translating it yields CASSPGGGINEKLFF.